This T cell receptor (beta chain) appears in the sequencing data of a study of shared clonotypes between healthy human individuals. Overall study findings and caveats: Generation probability values for non-shared clonotypes were lower than those for clonotypes shared by all four donors. Although depth was large, rarefaction showed that sequencing of the sorted subsets was incomplete.

Data came from immunoSEQ multiplex PCR; TCRdb stores just in-frame clones and leaves some out. The sample carries about 710,000 clones, 55% to 85% recorded once. The CDR3 runs 13 residues. CDR1 and CDR2 from the germline V gene are SGHRS and YFSETQ. V was pared by 0 bases and J by 4 bases, with 7 bases between. This clone was seen more than once but under ten times. Its specificity is not known. Source material: memory CD4+ T cells sorted from blood. Subset reported: CD45RA-negative fraction. The rearrangement links TRBV5-1 to TRBJ1-1; D is uncertain. The receptor comes from a woman between 25 and 40 years old in good health. The CDR3 DNA reads as TGCGCCAGCAGCTTGGGGGGTAGCACTGAAGCTTTCTTT. This translates into CASSLGGSTEAFF.